This passage covers 32 T cell receptor beta chains from one sample sequenced in a study of blood T cell repertoires in COVID-19. Assay: immunoSEQ multiplex PCR; the TCRdb copy retains only in-frame clones and omits some. This table holds approximately 300,000 clones, about nine tenths found once. Sequences were obtained from peripheral blood. The receptor source for this set is a woman in her thirties with COVID-19, enrolled during active disease.

The rearrangement joins TRBV9 to TRBJ2-1; TRBD2 agrees at 9 bases. CDR1 SGDLS and CDR2 YYNGEE come from the germline V gene. The J segment lost 8 bases and the V segment lost 0 bases, leaving 3 bases of the junction unmatched. CDR3 length: 14 amino acids. CDR3 sequence: CASSVEWTSDEQFF. The CDR3 region has the DNA TGTGCCAGCAGCGTAGAGTGGACTAGCGATGAGCAGTTCTTC.

The chain joins TRBV27 to TRBJ2-1; D remains unclear. This CDR3 spans 15 amino acids. Between the trimmed V and J ends, which lost 2 bases and 0 bases, there was a span of 8 bases. Germline V gives CDR1 MNHEY, CDR2 SMNVEV (reference sequence). This CDR3 reads CASSLRRSSYNEQFF. The CDR3 coding sequence is TGTGCCAGCAGTTTAAGGCGGAGCTCCTACAATGAGCAGTTCTTC.

Points on this clone: The sample carries other DNA sequences with the same CDR3. V gene TRBV5-4 combines with J gene TRBJ2-2; possible D gene TRBD2, 6 bases. Trimming removed 3 bases at V and 2 bases at J, with 11 bases between. The CDR3 covers 15 residues. Germline CDR1 SGHNT, CDR2 YYREEE (reference sequence). The CDR3 nucleotides are TGTGCCAGCAGCTCTGGACTACTAAACACCGGGGAGCTGTTTTTT. Translated: CASSSGLLNTGELFF. Filled out from reference TRBV5-4 and TRBJ2-2, the complete variable domain reads ETGVTQSPTHLIKTRGQQVTLRCSSQSGHNTVSWYQQALGQGPQFIFQYYREEENGRGNFPPRFSGLQFPNYSSELNVNALELDDSALYLCASSSGLLNTGELFFGEGSRLTVL.

This rearrangement joins TRBV6-5 to TRBJ2-7; TRBD2 matches at 11 bases. The CDR3 is 15 residues long. With V trimmed by 6 bases and J by 3 bases, 7 bases remained unmatched. Germline assignment: CDR1 MNHEY and CDR2 SVGAGI. This CDR3 reads CASRGGTSGHYEQYF. The CDR3 DNA is TGTGCCAGCAGGGGGGGGACTAGCGGCCACTACGAGCAGTACTTC.

The chain is built from TRBV2 and TRBJ2-5, with D perhaps matching TRBD1 (5 bases). There are 13 residues in the CDR3. Germline-derived CDR1 and CDR2 are SNHLY and FYNNEI. The V end lost 5 bases, the J end lost 1 base, and 8 bases lay between the germline ends. In DNA, the CDR3 is TGTGCCAGCAGTCCGACAGTCCAAGAGACCCAGTACTTC. Encoded protein: CASSPTVQETQYF.

The chain recombines TRBV24-1 with TRBJ2-3, with 10 nucleotides matching TRBD1. CDR3 size: 16 residues. Germline lookup yields CDR1 KGHDR and CDR2 SFDVKD. J was trimmed by 4 bases and V by 3 bases; bases with no gene match: 6. The CDR3 region is CATSDRGTGVPDTQYF. The CDR3 nucleotides read TGTGCCACCAGTGATCGGGGGACAGGGGTCCCAGATACGCAGTATTTT.

CDR3 sequence: CASRGQGTSKNIQYF. DNA of the CDR3: TGTGCCAGCAGGGGACAGGGGACTAGCAAAAACATTCAGTACTTC. The chain recombines TRBV2 with TRBJ2-4; 10 nucleotides match TRBD1. From germline, CDR1 is SNHLY and CDR2 FYNNEI. This CDR3 comprises 15 residues. The ends lost 6 bases at V and 3 bases at J; junction bases unmatched: 5.

J is TRBJ1-1 and V is TRBV27; tentatively, D is TRBD1 (6 bases). The length of the CDR3 is 15 residues. V lost 7 bases, J lost 1 base, and 16 bases lay in between. CDR1 and CDR2 (germline): MNHEY, SMNVEV (reference sequence). CDR3 nucleotide sequence: TGTGCCAGCAAAAGCGGACAGAAAACGAACACTGAAGCTTTCTTT. Amino acid sequence: CASKSGQKTNTEAFF.

This sequence joins TRBV28 and TRBJ2-1; D is uncertain. V was clipped by 5 bases and J by 11 bases, with 10 bases between them. CDR1 is MDHEN, CDR2 SYDVKM, per germline. This CDR3 region has 11 residues. CDR3 nucleotide sequence: TGTGCCAGCAGTCAAAAGCTTAAGCAGTTCTTC. It codes for CASSQKLKQFF.

This chain uses TRBV6-5 with TRBJ1-3; the match to TRBD1 covers 10 bases. This CDR3 spans 15 amino acids. J lost 5 bases, V lost 6 bases, and 7 bases had no gene match. Germline lookup yields CDR1 MNHEY and CDR2 SVGAGI. CDR3 sequence: CASSTGGQGRNTIYF. Here the CDR3 DNA reads TGTGCCAGCAGCACCGGGGGACAGGGGAGAAACACCATATATTTT.

This clone was seen a single time. The J gene is TRBJ1-3, the V gene TRBV4-1, with D hard to call. The CDR3 has 18 amino acids. Trimming took off 0 bases at V and 0 bases at J, with 15 bases between the two ends. Per the germline V gene, CDR1 is MGHRA and CDR2 is YSYEKL. The CDR3 sequence is CASSQDGPAFNSGNTIYF. The DNA for the CDR3 is TGCGCCAGCAGCCAAGATGGTCCAGCGTTCAACTCTGGAAACACCATATATTTT.

The chain recombines TRBV7-3 with TRBJ2-7; a weak D match, TRBD1 (6 bases). The germline gives CDR1 SGHTA, CDR2 FQGTGA. This CDR3 has 13 amino acids. The V and J ends lost 1 base and 6 bases respectively, with 10 bases between them. The DNA for the CDR3 is TGTGCCAGCAGCTTAATAGGGGGATCCGAGCAGTACTTC. This codes for CASSLIGGSEQYF.

V gene TRBV19 combines with J gene TRBJ2-7, with 7 positions matching TRBD1. The germline V gene encodes CDR1 LNHDA and CDR2 SQIVND (reference sequence). The CDR3 runs 15 residues. J gave up 2 bases and V 6 bases, and 10 bases lay outside the gene matches. The CDR3: CASRGDSQGAYEQYF. The CDR3 DNA reads TGTGCCAGTAGGGGGGACAGTCAGGGGGCCTACGAGCAGTACTTC.

The chain uses TRBV23-1 and TRBJ1-6; D gene uncertain. TRBV23-1 belongs to the ORF category, with a function that is uncertain. This CDR3 spans 21 amino acids. V shed 3 bases and J shed 0 bases, with 24 bases lying between them. This CDR3 reads CASSHFAPGSLPDSYNSPLHF. In DNA, the CDR3 is TGCGCCAGCAGTCATTTTGCCCCGGGAAGTCTTCCCGACTCCTATAATTCACCCCTCCACTTT.

This chain links TRBV6-2 or TRBV6-3 with TRBJ1-5, with D uncertain. The CDR3 is 17 amino acids. Germline assignment: CDR1 MNHEY and CDR2 SVGEGT. V lost 5 bases and J 4 bases, leaving 21 bases between the germline ends. As DNA, the CDR3 is TGTGCCAGCAGTCCCCTACCGGGTTTTACCCCAAATCAGCCCCAGCATTTT. Protein product: CASSPLPGFTPNQPQHF.

The chain recombines TRBV19 with TRBJ1-4; 10 nucleotides match TRBD1. This CDR3 is built from 17 residues. V lost 7 bases to trimming and J lost 6 bases; unmatched junction nucleotides: 14. Looked up from germline, CDR1 is LNHDA and CDR2 is SQIVND (reference sequence). The CDR3 loop reads CASTTPGQGWGHEKLFF. CDR3 coding DNA: TGTGCCAGTACCACCCCGGGACAGGGGTGGGGCCATGAAAAACTGTTTTTT.

The chain has TRBV4-1 and TRBJ1-2, with a tentative D call TRBD1 (6 bases). V was clipped by 4 bases and J by 8 bases, with 20 bases between them. This CDR3 is built from 15 residues. Germline assignment: CDR1 MGHRA and CDR2 YSYEKL. The CDR3 spells CASSPGREGGWGYTF. The CDR3 DNA reads as TGCGCCAGCAGCCCGGGACGGGAAGGGGGATGGGGCTACACCTTC.

The rearrangement uses TRBV15 and TRBJ1-1; D unresolved. Per germline, CDR1 LNHNV and CDR2 YYDKDF (reference sequence). Trimming shortened V by 7 bases and J by 8 bases, and 17 bases separated the two germline ends. The CDR3 covers 13 residues. DNA of the CDR3: TGTGCCACCACTTTCTTCGGAGGAAACGAAGCTTTCTTT. Translation: CATTFFGGNEAFF.

The rearrangement joins TRBV12-3 or TRBV12-4 to TRBJ1-1, with D tentatively TRBD1 (5 bases). This CDR3 has 13 amino acids. V was clipped by 6 bases and J by 5 bases, with 13 bases between them. The CDR3 is CASSAKGRTEAFF. CDR3 DNA sequence: TGTGCCAGCAGCGCCAAGGGGCGTACTGAAGCTTTCTTT.

The chain's CDR3 is CAWSIPAAEKLFF. The CDR3 DNA follows: TGTGCCTGGAGTATCCCGGCGGCGGAAAAACTGTTTTTT. V is TRBV30 and J is TRBJ1-4; D is uncertain. The CDR3 spans 13 residues. The germline V gene encodes CDR1 GTSNPN and CDR2 SVGIG (reference sequence). Trimming shortened V by 2 bases and J by 8 bases, and 12 bases separated the two germline ends. The full variable domain, rest sourced from reference TRBV30 and TRBJ1-4, is SQTIHQWPATLVQPVGSPLSLECTVEGTSNPNLYWYRQAAGRGLQLLFYSVGIGQISSEVPQNLSASRPQDRQFILSSKKLLLSDSGFYLCAWSIPAAEKLFFGSGTQLSVL.

J is TRBJ1-1 and V is TRBV14; D perhaps matches TRBD1 (5 bases). The CDR3 is made up of 14 amino acids. Germline V gene lookup returns CDR1 SGHDN and CDR2 FVKESK. Trimming took off 2 bases at V and 4 bases at J, with 11 bases between the two ends. The CDR3 is CASSQIGGITEAFF. CDR3 DNA: TGTGCCAGCAGCCAAATTGGGGGGATCACTGAAGCTTTCTTT.

The rearrangement links TRBV21-1 to TRBJ2-7; TRBD1, the D gene given by the table, was not confirmed from the DNA. TRBV21-1 is recorded as a pseudogene. The CDR3 runs 11 residues. The CDR3 sequence is CASSKHYEQYF. The CDR3 DNA is TGTGCCAGCAGCAAACACTACGAGCAGTACTTC.

This rearrangement joins TRBV2 to TRBJ1-6, with a tentative D call TRBD1 (5 bases). V lost 7 bases, J lost 7 bases, and 14 bases lay in between. Looked up from germline, CDR1 is SNHLY and CDR2 is FYNNEI. The CDR3 sequence is 14 residues long. CDR3 protein: CASTRAGYNSPLHF. CDR3 DNA: TGTGCCAGCACCCGGGCAGGGTACAATTCACCCCTCCACTTT.

The chain combines TRBV5-1 with TRBJ2-2, with D perhaps TRBD2 (6 bases). The CDR3 totals 13 residues. Between the trimmed V and J ends, which lost 7 bases and 2 bases, there was a span of 9 bases. CDR1 SGHRS and CDR2 YFSETQ come from the germline V gene. CDR3 in DNA: TGCGCCAGCGGGGACTTTAACACCGGGGAGCTGTTTTTT. Its protein is CASGDFNTGELFF.

V is TRBV15 and J is TRBJ1-4; 7 bases agree with TRBD1. This CDR3 region has 15 residues. Germline assignment: CDR1 LNHNV and CDR2 YYDKDF (reference sequence). V dropped 2 bases and J dropped 5; count of bases not matched to a gene: 5. CDR3 nucleotides: TGTGCCACCAGCAGATTACAGGGGAGCAATGAAAAACTGTTTTTT. It is translated as CATSRLQGSNEKLFF.

The chain has TRBV21-1 and TRBJ2-3; the DNA was not compared with TRBD2, the D call given in the table. TRBV21-1 is deemed a pseudogene. The CDR3 contains 18 residues. The chain's CDR3 is CPPTNRDSSGRCTDTQYF. CDR3 in DNA: TGCCCCCCCACCAACCGCGACTCTAGCGGGAGATGCACAGATACGCAGTATTTT.

In regard to this clone: Other DNA sequences from this sample encode an identical CDR3 as well. V usage is TRBV3-1 (or the pseudogene TRBV3-2) and J usage is TRBJ1-5; D not resolved. CDR1 is LGHDT, CDR2 YNNKEL, per germline (reference sequence). V was cut by 1 base and J by 0 bases, with 7 bases left in between. The CDR3 has 15 amino acids. The CDR3 DNA sequence: TGTGCCAGCAGCCAAGGGCGGAATAGCAATCAGCCCCAGCATTTT. The encoded protein is CASSQGRNSNQPQHF.

This clone turned up a few times. In nucleotides, the CDR3 is TGCGCCAGCAGCCAAGTTACCGTCACTTTCTATGGCTACACCTTC. Amino acid sequence: CASSQVTVTFYGYTF. The chain joins TRBV4-1 to TRBJ1-2; D gene ambiguous. Germline lookup yields CDR1 MGHRA and CDR2 YSYEKL. Trimming removed 1 base from V and 4 bases from J, with 13 bases in between. CDR3 length: 15 amino acids.

This chain's CDR3 is CASLRDTKETQYF. DNA for the CDR3: TGTGCCAGCCTACGGGACACAAAAGAGACCCAGTACTTC. The V call is TRBV18, the J call TRBJ2-5, with TRBD1 as a possible D gene (6 bases). Germline CDR1 KGHSH, CDR2 LQKENI. This CDR3 region has 13 residues. V was trimmed by 8 bases and J by 3 bases, leaving 13 bases between them.

This clone has a single count. J is TRBJ2-5 and V is TRBV7-3; 9 positions agree with TRBD1. After removal of 5 bases from V and 4 bases from J, the junction contained 2 bases not matched to a gene. In germline, CDR1 is SGHTA, CDR2 FQGTGA. The CDR3 contains 13 residues. The DNA of the CDR3 is TGTGCCAGCAGCACGACAGGGGGAGAGACCCAGTACTTC. It translates to CASSTTGGETQYF. The variable domain in full, completed from reference TRBV7-3 and TRBJ2-5, reads GAGVSQTPSNKVTEKGKYVELRCDPISGHTALYWYRQSLGQGPEFLIYFQGTGAADDSGLPNDRFFAVRPEGSVSTLKIQRTERGDSAVYLCASSTTGGETQYFGPGTRLLVL.

This chain joins TRBV7-9 and TRBJ1-3; TRBD1 aligns across 8 bases. The V segment lost 5 bases and the J segment 0 bases; nucleotides outside the gene matches: 3. Germline assignment: CDR1 SEHNR and CDR2 FQNEAQ (reference sequence). The CDR3 length is 15 residues. CDR3 nucleotides: TGTGCCAGCAGCAAGACAGGGGACTCTGGAAACACCATATATTTT. Protein: CASSKTGDSGNTIYF.

The chain is built from TRBV27 and TRBJ2-2, with D perhaps matching TRBD2 (5 bases). The length of the CDR3 is 16 residues. Germline assignment: CDR1 MNHEY and CDR2 SMNVEV (reference sequence). Trimming took 2 bases from V and 8 from J, leaving 18 bases between them. The DNA of the CDR3 is TGTGCCAGCAGTTTAACGACTATTACGTCCGCGGGGGAGCTGTTTTTT. Its protein product is CASSLTTITSAGELFF.